This TCR beta chain stems from a study of T cell changes during pregnancy in multiple sclerosis. The V gene end was trimmed by 4 bases and the J gene end by 4 bases; junction bases not matched to a gene: 5. CDR1 and CDR2 (germline): SQVTM, ANQGSEA. There are 13 residues in the CDR3. The repertoire was sequenced with immunoSEQ multiplex PCR; TCRdb's copy has only in-frame clones and lacks some. The table has around 36,000 clones, about 92% seen once. This sample comprised CD8+ T cells from peripheral blood mononuclear cells, obtained in the first trimester of pregnancy. The sequence was obtained from a female donor with multiple sclerosis, enrolled in a pregnancy study. The rearrangement links TRBV29-1 to TRBJ2-7; TRBD1 matches 9 bases. The CDR3 here is CSVGAGTGYEQYF. Here the CDR3 DNA reads TGCAGCGTTGGTGCCGGGACAGGGTACGAGCAGTACTTC.